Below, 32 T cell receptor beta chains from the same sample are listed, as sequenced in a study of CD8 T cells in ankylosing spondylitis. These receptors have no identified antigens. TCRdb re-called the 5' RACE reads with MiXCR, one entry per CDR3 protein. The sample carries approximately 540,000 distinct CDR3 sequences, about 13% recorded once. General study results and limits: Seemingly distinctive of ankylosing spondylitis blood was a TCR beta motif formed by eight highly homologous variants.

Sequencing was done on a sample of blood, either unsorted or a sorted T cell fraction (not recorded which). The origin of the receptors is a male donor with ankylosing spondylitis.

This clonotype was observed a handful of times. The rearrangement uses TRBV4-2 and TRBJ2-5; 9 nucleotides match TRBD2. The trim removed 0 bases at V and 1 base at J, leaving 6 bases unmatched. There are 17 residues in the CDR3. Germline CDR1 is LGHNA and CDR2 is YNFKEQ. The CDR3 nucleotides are TGTGCCAGCAGCCAAGATATGCCTAGCGGGACCCAAGAGACCCAGTACTTC. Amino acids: CASSQDMPSGTQETQYF.

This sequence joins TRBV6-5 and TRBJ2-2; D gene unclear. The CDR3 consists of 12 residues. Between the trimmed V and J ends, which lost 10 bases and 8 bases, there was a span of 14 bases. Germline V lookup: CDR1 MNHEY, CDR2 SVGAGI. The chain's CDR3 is CATRTSGGELFF. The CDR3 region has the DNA TGTGCCACCAGAACATCCGGAGGGGAGCTGTTTTTT.

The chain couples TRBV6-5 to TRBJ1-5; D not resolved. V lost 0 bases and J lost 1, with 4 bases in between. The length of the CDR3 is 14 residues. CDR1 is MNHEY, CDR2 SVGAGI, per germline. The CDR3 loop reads CASSYSGSNQPQHF. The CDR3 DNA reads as TGTGCCAGCAGTTACTCAGGGAGCAATCAGCCCCAGCATTTT.

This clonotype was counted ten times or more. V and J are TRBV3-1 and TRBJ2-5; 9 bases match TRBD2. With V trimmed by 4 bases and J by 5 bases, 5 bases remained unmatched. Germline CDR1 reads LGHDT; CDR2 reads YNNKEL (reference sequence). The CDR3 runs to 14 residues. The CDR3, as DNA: TGTGCCAGCAGCCCTAGCGGGACGGACGAGACCCAGTACTTC. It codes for CASSPSGTDETQYF.

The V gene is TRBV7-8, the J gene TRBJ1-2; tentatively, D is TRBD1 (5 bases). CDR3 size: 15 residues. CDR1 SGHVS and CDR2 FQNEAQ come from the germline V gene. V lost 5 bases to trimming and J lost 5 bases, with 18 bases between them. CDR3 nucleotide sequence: TGTGCCAGCAGCCGCTTAGGCAGGGAGAGATATGGCTACACCTTC. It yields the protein CASSRLGRERYGYTF.

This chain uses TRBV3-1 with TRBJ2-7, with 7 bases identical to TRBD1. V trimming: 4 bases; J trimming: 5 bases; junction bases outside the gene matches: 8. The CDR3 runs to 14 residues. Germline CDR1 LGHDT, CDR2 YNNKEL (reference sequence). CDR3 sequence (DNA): TGTGCCAGCAGCCGGAAAGGGGGCGACGACGAGCAGTACTTC. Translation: CASSRKGGDDEQYF.

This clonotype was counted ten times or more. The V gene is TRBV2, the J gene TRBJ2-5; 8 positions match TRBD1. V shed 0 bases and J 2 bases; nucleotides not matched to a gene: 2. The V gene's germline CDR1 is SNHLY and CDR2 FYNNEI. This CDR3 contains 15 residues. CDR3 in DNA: TGTGCCAGCAGTGAAGCTCGGACAGGGCAAGAGACCCAGTACTTC. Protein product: CASSEARTGQETQYF.

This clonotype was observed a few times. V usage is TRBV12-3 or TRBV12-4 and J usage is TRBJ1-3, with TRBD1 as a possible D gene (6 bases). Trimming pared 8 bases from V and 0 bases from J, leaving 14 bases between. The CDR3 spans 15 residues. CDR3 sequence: CASGFGTTSGNTIYF. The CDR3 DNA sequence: TGTGCCAGCGGCTTCGGGACAACCTCTGGAAACACCATATATTTT.

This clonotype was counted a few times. Here the CDR3 reads CASSPIPHPKTRSYNEQFF. The CDR3 coding sequence is TGTGCCAGCAGCCCTATACCCCACCCTAAGACCCGCTCCTACAATGAGCAGTTCTTC. The rearrangement uses TRBV11-1 and TRBJ2-1; D call uncertain. The V end lost 5 bases, the J end lost 0 bases, and 23 bases lay between the germline ends. Germline CDR1 is SGHAT and CDR2 is FQDESV (reference sequence). The CDR3 covers 19 residues.

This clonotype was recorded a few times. CDR3 amino acids: CASSRNEKLFF. The CDR3 DNA reads TGTGCCAGTAGTAGAAATGAAAAACTGTTTTTT. V is TRBV19 and J is TRBJ1-4; no clear D gene. Germline V gene lookup returns CDR1 LNHDA and CDR2 SQIVND (reference sequence). Trimming shortened V by 4 bases and J by 5 bases, and 2 bases separated the two germline ends. This CDR3 region has 11 residues. The whole variable domain, filled in from reference TRBV19 and TRBJ1-4, reads DGGITQSPKYLFRKEGQNVTLSCEQNLNHDAMYWYRQDPGQGLRLIYYSQIVNDFQKGDIAEGYSVSREKKESFPLTVTSAQKNPTAFYLCASSRNEKLFFGSGTQLSVL.

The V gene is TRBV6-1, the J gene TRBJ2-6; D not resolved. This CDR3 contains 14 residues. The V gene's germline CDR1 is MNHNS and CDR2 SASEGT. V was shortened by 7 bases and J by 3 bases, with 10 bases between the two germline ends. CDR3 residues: CASTAPNGANVLTF. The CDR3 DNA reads TGTGCCAGCACGGCCCCCAATGGGGCCAACGTCCTGACTTTC.

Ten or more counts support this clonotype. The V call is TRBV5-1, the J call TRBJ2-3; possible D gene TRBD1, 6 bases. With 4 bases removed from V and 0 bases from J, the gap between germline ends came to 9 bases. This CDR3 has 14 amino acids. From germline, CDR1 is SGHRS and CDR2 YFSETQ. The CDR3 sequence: CASSTGQSTDTQYF. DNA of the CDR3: TGCGCCAGCAGCACTGGACAGAGCACAGATACGCAGTATTTT.

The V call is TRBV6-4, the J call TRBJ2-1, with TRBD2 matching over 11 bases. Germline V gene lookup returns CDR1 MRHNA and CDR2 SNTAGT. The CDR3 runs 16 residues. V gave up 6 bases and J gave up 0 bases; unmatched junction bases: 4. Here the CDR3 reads CASRPGLAASYNEQFF. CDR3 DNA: TGTGCCAGCAGGCCGGGACTAGCGGCCTCCTACAATGAGCAGTTCTTC.

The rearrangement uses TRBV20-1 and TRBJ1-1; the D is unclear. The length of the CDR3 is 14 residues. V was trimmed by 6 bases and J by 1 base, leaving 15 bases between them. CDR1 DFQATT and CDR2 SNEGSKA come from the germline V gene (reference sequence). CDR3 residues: CSATSVWGNTEAFF. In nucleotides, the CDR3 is TGCAGTGCAACCTCGGTTTGGGGGAACACTGAAGCTTTCTTT.

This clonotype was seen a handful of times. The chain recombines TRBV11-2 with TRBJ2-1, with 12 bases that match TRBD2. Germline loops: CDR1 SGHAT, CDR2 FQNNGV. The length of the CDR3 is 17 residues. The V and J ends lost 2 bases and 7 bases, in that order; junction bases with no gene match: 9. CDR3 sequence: CASSLRGAGLAGNEQFF. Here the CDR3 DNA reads TGTGCCAGCAGCTTAAGGGGCGCCGGACTAGCGGGGAATGAGCAGTTCTTC. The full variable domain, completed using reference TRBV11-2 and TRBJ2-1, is EAGVAQSPRYKIIEKRQSVAFWCNPISGHATLYWYQQILGQGPKLLIQFQNNGVVDDSQLPKDRFSAERLKGVDSTLKIQPAKLEDSAVYLCASSLRGAGLAGNEQFFGPGTRLTVL.

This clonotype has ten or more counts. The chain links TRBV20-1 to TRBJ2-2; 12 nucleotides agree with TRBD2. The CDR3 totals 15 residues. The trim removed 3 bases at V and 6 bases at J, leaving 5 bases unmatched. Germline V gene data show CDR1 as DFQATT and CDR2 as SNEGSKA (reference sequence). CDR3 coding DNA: TGCAGTGCTAGTCGACTAGCGGGAGTTCCCGGGGAGCTGTTTTTT. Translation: CSASRLAGVPGELFF.

In nucleotides, the CDR3 is TGTGCCAGCAGCTTCCCTGTCGGGGGACTCTACGAGCAGTACTTC. It is translated as CASSFPVGGLYEQYF. The chain joins TRBV7-9 to TRBJ2-7; perhaps TRBD2 as D (6 bases). CDR1 and CDR2 from the germline V gene are SEHNR and FQNEAQ (reference sequence). The CDR3 length is 15 residues. Trimming removed 3 bases at V and 3 bases at J, with 15 bases between.

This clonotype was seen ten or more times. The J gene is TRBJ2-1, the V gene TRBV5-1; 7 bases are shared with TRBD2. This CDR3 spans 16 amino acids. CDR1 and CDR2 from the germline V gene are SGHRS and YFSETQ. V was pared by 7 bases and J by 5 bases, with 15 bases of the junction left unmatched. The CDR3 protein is CASRPIASGRNNEQFF. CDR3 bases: TGCGCCAGCCGACCTATCGCGTCCGGGAGGAACAATGAGCAGTTCTTC.

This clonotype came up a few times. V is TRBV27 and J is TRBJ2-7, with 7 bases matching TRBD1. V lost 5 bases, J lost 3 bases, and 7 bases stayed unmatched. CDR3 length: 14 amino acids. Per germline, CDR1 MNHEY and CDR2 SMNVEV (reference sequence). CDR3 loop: CASSAGTVFYEQYF. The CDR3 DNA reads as TGTGCCAGCAGTGCCGGGACAGTTTTCTACGAGCAGTACTTC.

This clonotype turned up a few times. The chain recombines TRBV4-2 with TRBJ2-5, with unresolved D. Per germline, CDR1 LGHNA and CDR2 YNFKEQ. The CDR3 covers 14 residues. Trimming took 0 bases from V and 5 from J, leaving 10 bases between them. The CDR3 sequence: CASSQDVGMETQYF. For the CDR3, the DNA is TGTGCCAGCAGCCAAGATGTAGGAATGGAGACCCAGTACTTC.

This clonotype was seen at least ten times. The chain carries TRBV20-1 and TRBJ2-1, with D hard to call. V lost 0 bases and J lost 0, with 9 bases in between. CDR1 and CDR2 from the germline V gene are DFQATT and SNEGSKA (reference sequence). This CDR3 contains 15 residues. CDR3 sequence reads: CSARDPWSSYNEQFF. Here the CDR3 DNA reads TGCAGTGCTAGAGACCCATGGAGCTCCTACAATGAGCAGTTCTTC.

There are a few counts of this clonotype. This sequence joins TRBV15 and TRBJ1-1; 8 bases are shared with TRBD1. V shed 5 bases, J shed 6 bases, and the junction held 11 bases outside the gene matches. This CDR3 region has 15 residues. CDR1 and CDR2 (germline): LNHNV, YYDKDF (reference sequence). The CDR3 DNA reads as TGTGCCACCAGCGAAGGGCGCAGGGGGCAGGCTGAAGCTTTCTTT. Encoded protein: CATSEGRRGQAEAFF.

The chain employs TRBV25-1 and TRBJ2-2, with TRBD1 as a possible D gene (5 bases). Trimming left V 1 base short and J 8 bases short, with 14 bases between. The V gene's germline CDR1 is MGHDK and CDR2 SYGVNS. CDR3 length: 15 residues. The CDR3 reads CASSESGKSSGELFF. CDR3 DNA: TGTGCCAGCAGTGAATCAGGGAAGTCGTCTGGGGAGCTGTTTTTT.

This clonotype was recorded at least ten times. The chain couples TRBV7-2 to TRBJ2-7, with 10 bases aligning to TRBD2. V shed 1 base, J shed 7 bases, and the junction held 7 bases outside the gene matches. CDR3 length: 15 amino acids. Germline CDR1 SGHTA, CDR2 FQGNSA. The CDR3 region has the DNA TGTGCCAGCAGCTTAGGGACTAGCGGACAAGGGGAGCAGTACGTC. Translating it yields CASSLGTSGQGEQYV.

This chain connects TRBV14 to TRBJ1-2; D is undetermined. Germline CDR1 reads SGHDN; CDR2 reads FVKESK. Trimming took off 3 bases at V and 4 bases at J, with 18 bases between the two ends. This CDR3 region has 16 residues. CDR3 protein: CASSQRLDNDLYGYTF. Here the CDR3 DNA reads TGTGCCAGCAGCCAGAGACTTGACAACGACCTCTATGGCTACACCTTC.

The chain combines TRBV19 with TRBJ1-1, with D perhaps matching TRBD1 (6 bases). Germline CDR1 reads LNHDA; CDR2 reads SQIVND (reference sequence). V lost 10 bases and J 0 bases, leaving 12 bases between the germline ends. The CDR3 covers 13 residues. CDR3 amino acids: CATGQTMNTEAFF. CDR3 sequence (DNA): TGTGCCACCGGACAGACCATGAACACTGAAGCTTTCTTT. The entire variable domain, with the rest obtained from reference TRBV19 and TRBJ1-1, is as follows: DGGITQSPKYLFRKEGQNVTLSCEQNLNHDAMYWYRQDPGQGLRLIYYSQIVNDFQKGDIAEGYSVSREKKESFPLTVTSAQKNPTAFYLCATGQTMNTEAFFGQGTRLTVV.

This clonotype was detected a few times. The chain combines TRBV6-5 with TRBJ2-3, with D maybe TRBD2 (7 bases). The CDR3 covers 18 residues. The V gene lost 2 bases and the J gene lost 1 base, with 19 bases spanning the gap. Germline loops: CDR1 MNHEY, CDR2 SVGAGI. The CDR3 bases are TGTGCCAGCAGTTACCGTGCGTTGGGGGGGCCGGGCACAGATACGCAGTATTTT. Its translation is CASSYRALGGPGTDTQYF.

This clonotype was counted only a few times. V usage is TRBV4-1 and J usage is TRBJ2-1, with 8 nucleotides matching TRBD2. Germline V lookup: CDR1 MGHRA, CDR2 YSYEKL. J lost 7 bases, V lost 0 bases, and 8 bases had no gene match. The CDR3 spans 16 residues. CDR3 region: CASSQESAGVVNEQFF. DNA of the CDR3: TGCGCCAGCAGCCAAGAATCAGCGGGAGTCGTGAATGAGCAGTTCTTC.

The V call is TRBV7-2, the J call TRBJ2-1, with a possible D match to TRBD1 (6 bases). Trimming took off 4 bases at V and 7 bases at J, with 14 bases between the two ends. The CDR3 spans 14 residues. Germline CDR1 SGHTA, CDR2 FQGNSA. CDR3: CASSSQGTTNEQFF. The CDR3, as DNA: TGTGCCAGCAGCTCGCAGGGGACAACAAATGAGCAGTTCTTC.

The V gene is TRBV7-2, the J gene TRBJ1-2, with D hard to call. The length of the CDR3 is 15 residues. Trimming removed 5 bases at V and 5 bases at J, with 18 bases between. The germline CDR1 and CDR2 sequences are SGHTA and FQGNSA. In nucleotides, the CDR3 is TGTGCCAGCAGCGCCCCGACCGACTTTCTTTATGGCTACACCTTC. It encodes CASSAPTDFLYGYTF. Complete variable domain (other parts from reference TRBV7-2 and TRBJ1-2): GAGVSQSPSNKVTEKGKDVELRCDPISGHTALYWYRQSLGQGLEFLIYFQGNSAPDKSGLPSDRFSAERTGGSVSTLTIQRTQQEDSAVYLCASSAPTDFLYGYTFGSGTRLTVV.

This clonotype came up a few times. The CDR3 coding sequence is TGTGCCATCAGTGAGTCGACTGGGACTAGCGGGAGGACGGATACGCAGTATTTT. This codes for CAISESTGTSGRTDTQYF. This sequence joins TRBV10-3 and TRBJ2-3; 15 bases map to TRBD2. Germline CDR1 reads ENHRY; CDR2 reads SYGVKD. This CDR3 region has 18 residues. The trim removed 0 bases at V and 6 bases at J, leaving 7 bases unmatched.

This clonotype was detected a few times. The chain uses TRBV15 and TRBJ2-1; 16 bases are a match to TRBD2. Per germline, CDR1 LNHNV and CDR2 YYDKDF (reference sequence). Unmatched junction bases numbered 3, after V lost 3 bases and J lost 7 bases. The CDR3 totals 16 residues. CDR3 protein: CATSRGLAGGPNEQFF. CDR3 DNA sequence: TGTGCCACCAGCAGGGGACTAGCGGGAGGGCCAAATGAGCAGTTCTTC.